This T cell receptor beta chain is from a study of Ad26.COV2.S vaccination and SARS-CoV-2 variants. Study in general: Administration of Ad26.COV2.S was intramuscular, either once or twice 56 days apart.

Data came from immunoSEQ multiplex PCR; TCRdb stores just in-frame clones and leaves some out. The profile shows about 470,000 clones, less than 95% of them singletons. Treatment noted: some 19 received Ad26.COV2.S at low or high dose, single or two shots; roughly 5 received placebo; per-sample allocation not given. Sampling took place 63 days after the first vaccine or placebo injection. The sequences come from peripheral blood, collected in a trial of Ad26.COV2.S vaccine versus placebo. The TCR comes from a person between 18 and 65 years old who received the Ad26.COV2.S COVID-19 vaccine or a placebo.

The CDR3 DNA follows: TGTGCCAGCAGCCTTAGCGGGGGCTTAGGGGAGCAGTTCTTC. Protein product: CASSLSGGLGEQFF. The V gene is TRBV11-2, the J gene TRBJ2-1, with 9 bases fitting TRBD2. Trimming at V came to 5 bases and at J to 10 bases, leaving 9 bases not matched to a gene. The germline CDR1 and CDR2 sequences are SGHAT and FQNNGV. This CDR3 spans 14 amino acids.